These T cell receptor beta chains were read from a single sample in a study of blood T cell repertoires in COVID-19. This table comes from immunoSEQ multiplex PCR, and its TCRdb copy is limited to in-frame clones, with some not included. The table includes about 170,000 clones, 85% to 95% detected once. Sequencing was performed on peripheral blood. The receptor source for this set is a woman aged 45-59 years with acute or convalescent COVID-19. CDR3s include the opening cysteine and the closing phenylalanine or tryptophan. D genes are given only for firm matches. Some rows have no size entry. The others give once, few or many, or a class for an expanded clone.

cdr3_nt | cdr3_aa | clone_size | j_call | d_call | v_call
TGTGCCAGCACCGAGGGGCGGGAAGATACGCAGTATTTT | CASTEGREDTQYF | - | TRBJ2-3 | - | TRBV12-3/TRBV12-4
TGCGCCAGCAGCCAAGATCTAGGTAGCGGGAGTTCGGGGGTCTTC | CASSQDLGSGSSGVF | - | TRBJ2-1 | TRBD2 | TRBV4-3
TGTGCCATCAACGGCGGGAGGGCCACAGATACGCAGTATTTT | CAINGGRATDTQYF | - | TRBJ2-3 | TRBD2 | TRBV10-3
TGTGCCAGCAGCTATACCGGGACAACCGCCTACGAGCAGTACTTC | CASSYTGTTAYEQYF | - | TRBJ2-7 | - | TRBV7-9
TGTGCCAGCGAGGGACAGGGGATCTACTATGGCTACACCTTC | CASEGQGIYYGYTF | - | TRBJ1-2 | TRBD1 | TRBV2
TGTGCCAGCAGGGGACAGGGGGACTACGAGCAGTACTTC | CASRGQGDYEQYF | - | TRBJ2-7 | TRBD1 | TRBV11-1
TGTGCCAGCAGCTTCCGCGGGAATCAGCCCCAGCATTTT | CASSFRGNQPQHF | - | TRBJ1-5 | - | TRBV7-2
TGTGCCAGCAGTTATCAGGGGGACACAGATACGCAGTATTTT | CASSYQGDTDTQYF | once | TRBJ2-3 | TRBD1 | TRBV6-2/TRBV6-3
TGTGCCAGCAGCCCGGACAGGGTCAATGAGCAGTTCTTC | CASSPDRVNEQFF | - | TRBJ2-1 | TRBD1 | TRBV3-1/TRBV3-2
TGTGCCAGCAGCTTGGCCAACTATGGGACAGTAAATTCACCCCTCCACTTT | CASSLANYGTVNSPLHF | - | TRBJ1-6 | TRBD1 | TRBV5-6
TGTGCCAGCAGGAGTCCTAGCGCCTACAATGAGCAGTTCTTC | CASRSPSAYNEQFF | - | TRBJ2-1 | - | TRBV25-1
TGTGCCACCAGCGGGGACAGGGGAAGCAATCAGCCCCAGCATTTT | CATSGDRGSNQPQHF | - | TRBJ1-5 | TRBD1 | TRBV15
TGTGCCAGCAGCCCCCCCGGGCAGGGTATATCTGGGGCCAACGTCCTGACTTTC | CASSPPGQGISGANVLTF | - | TRBJ2-6 | - | TRBV5-5
TGTGCCAGTAGAACGACAGGGGACACCGGGGAGCTGTTTTTT | CASRTTGDTGELFF | - | TRBJ2-2 | TRBD1 | TRBV19
TGTGCCAGCAGTGAAGGGACAGTTTTCTTC | CASSEGTVFF | - | TRBJ2-1 | - | TRBV2
TGTGCCAGCAGCTTAGCGTTCGCAGGGCAAAGCAATCAGCCCCAGCATTTT | CASSLAFAGQSNQPQHF | - | TRBJ1-5 | - | TRBV7-2
TGTGCCAGCAGCTTAGGACTAGAAGGTTACGAGCAGTACTTC | CASSLGLEGYEQYF | - | TRBJ2-7 | - | TRBV7-2
TGTGCCAGCAGCTTGGGACAGCTCGGCTCCACTGAAGCTTTCTTT | CASSLGQLGSTEAFF | - | TRBJ1-1 | - | TRBV5-4
TGTGCCAGCAGCCCCGGACAGGGACCCTACGAGCAGTACTTC | CASSPGQGPYEQYF | - | TRBJ2-7 | TRBD1 | TRBV3-1/TRBV3-2
TGCGCCAGCAGCTTGGCCGAGAGGGACTATGGCTACACCTTC | CASSLAERDYGYTF | - | TRBJ1-2 | - | TRBV5-1
TGCAGCGTTGATGGCGGGGGTGCCGGGGAGCTGTTTTTT | CSVDGGGAGELFF | - | TRBJ2-2 | TRBD2 | TRBV29-1
TGTGCCTGGAGTCGAGCCCCGGATCAGCCCCAGCATTTT | CAWSRAPDQPQHF | - | TRBJ1-5 | - | TRBV30
TGTGCCAGCAGCTTGGCCGGAGGGTACCGACAGCCCCAGCATTTT | CASSLAGGYRQPQHF | - | TRBJ1-5 | - | TRBV5-8
TGTGCCAGCAGTACCCGGGACAGGGGGCGGGAGACCCAGTACTTC | CASSTRDRGRETQYF | - | TRBJ2-5 | TRBD1 | TRBV6-5
TGTGCCAGCAGCTTAGTAGGCCAGGGGTTCACTGAAGCTTTCTTT | CASSLVGQGFTEAFF | once | TRBJ1-1 | - | TRBV7-9
TGTGCCAGCAGTTCCGAGCGGGGGGCCTACAATGAGCAGTTCTTC | CASSSERGAYNEQFF | - | TRBJ2-1 | TRBD2 | TRBV6-5
TGCGCCAGCAGCCGGGGACAGGGCGGGAATTCACCCCTCCACTTT | CASSRGQGGNSPLHF | - | TRBJ1-6 | TRBD1 | TRBV5-1
TGTGCCAGTAGCAATGACAGGGGAGGGGATGAAGCTTTCTTT | CASSNDRGGDEAFF | - | TRBJ1-1 | TRBD1 | TRBV19
TGCGCCAGCAGCCACCTCCCGGGGGCGGGAGAACTCTACAATGAGCAGTTCTTC | CASSHLPGAGELYNEQFF | - | TRBJ2-1 | - | TRBV4-3
TGTGCCAGCAGCTCTCTAGTACTAGCTGGTAGAGAGACCCAGTACTTC | CASSSLVLAGRETQYF | - | TRBJ2-5 | - | TRBV7-9
TGTGCCAGCAGTTTGCTTTGGGACAGGGGGCGGAATGAGCAGTTCTTC | CASSLLWDRGRNEQFF | - | TRBJ2-1 | TRBD1 | TRBV27
TGTGCCAGCAGGTCTCTCGGGACAGATACGCAGTATTTT | CASRSLGTDTQYF | - | TRBJ2-3 | - | TRBV11-2
TGTGCCAGCAGTGAATCACGACAGGGGGACAATCAGCCCCAGCATTTT | CASSESRQGDNQPQHF | - | TRBJ1-5 | TRBD1 | TRBV25-1
TGTGCCAGCAGCCAGGGGACGTATGGCTACACCTTC | CASSQGTYGYTF | once | TRBJ1-2 | - | TRBV28
TGCAGTGCCGGGTTCGGGGAGCTGTTTTTT | CSAGFGELFF | - | TRBJ2-2 | - | TRBV20-1
TGTGCCAGCAGTGAAGAGGGGAAGCATCAGCCCCAGCATTTT | CASSEEGKHQPQHF | - | TRBJ1-5 | - | TRBV6-1
TGTGCCAGCAGATCTGGGGCATACAGGGGGGCCTACAATGAGCAGTTCTTC | CASRSGAYRGAYNEQFF | - | TRBJ2-1 | TRBD1 | TRBV5-6
TGTGCCAGCAGCGTAGCAGCGATGCGGGGGCGGCTTCCTACTTATGGCTACACCTTC | CASSVAAMRGRLPTYGYTF | - | TRBJ1-2 | - | TRBV9
TGTGCCAGCAAGCAAATTTACGGTCAGCCCCAGCATTTT | CASKQIYGQPQHF | - | TRBJ1-5 | - | TRBV6-5
TGTGCCAGCAGTTTCGGGGTAAATCAGCCCCAGCATTTT | CASSFGVNQPQHF | - | TRBJ1-5 | - | TRBV27
TGTGCCAGCGCCGGCAGGGTTAACACTGAAGCTTTCTTT | CASAGRVNTEAFF | - | TRBJ1-1 | - | TRBV6-5